A selection of T cell receptor beta chains follows, all from one sample in a study of blood T cell repertoires in COVID-19. This table comes from immunoSEQ multiplex PCR, and its TCRdb copy is limited to in-frame clones, with some not included. Here the sample spans 200,000 to 250,000 clones, about 86% being singletons. Sequencing was carried out using PBMCs or T cells enriched from blood (not recorded which). The receptors were sampled from a woman between 35 and 50 years old with acute COVID-19. The CDR3 runs from the conserved cysteine through the conserved F or W. The D gene is left open where the match is weak. Expanded clones are given a class, and other clones once, few, many or no size at all.

clone_size	j_call	d_call	v_call	cdr3_length	cdr3_nt	cdr3_aa
.	TRBJ2-1	.	TRBV7-3	18	TGTGCCAGCAGCTTAACGTCGGGGTCGTCAATAGGTCCGAATGAGCAGTTCTTC	CASSLTSGSSIGPNEQFF
.	TRBJ2-7	.	TRBV29-1	14	TGCAGCGTTGAAGACAGGGGTAAAAGAGACGAGCAGTACTTC	CSVEDRGKRDEQYF
.	TRBJ1-2	.	TRBV29-1	13	TGCAGCGTTGAGAACAGGGCCTCTGATGGCTACACCTTC	CSVENRASDGYTF
.	TRBJ2-1	.	TRBV19	14	TGTGCCAGTAGTTCGTTTGTAGGGGAGGATGAGCAGTTCTTC	CASSSFVGEDEQFF
.	TRBJ1-2	TRBD1	TRBV28	16	TGTGCCAGCCAAATTACCGGGACAGGGGGCAACTATGGCTACACCTTC	CASQITGTGGNYGYTF
.	TRBJ2-1	.	TRBV6-2/TRBV6-3	14	.	CASSSSRKYNEQFF
few	TRBJ2-7	TRBD2	TRBV4-1	16	TGCGCCAGCAGCCTCTACCCTAGCGGGCGCGCCTACGAGCAGTACTTC	CASSLYPSGRAYEQYF
.	TRBJ2-5	.	TRBV6-1	16	TGTGCCAGCAGTGAAGCAAGGGGAGACCAAGGGGGGACCCAGTACTTC	CASSEARGDQGGTQYF
.	TRBJ2-5	TRBD1	TRBV2	15	TGTGCCAGCAGCAGGGGGACAGGACGACAAGAGACCCAGTACTTC	CASSRGTGRQETQYF
.	TRBJ2-1	.	TRBV11-2	16	TGTGCCAGCAGCTTAGTCGCAGGGTTCTCCTACAATGAGCAGTTCTTC	CASSLVAGFSYNEQFF
once	TRBJ1-1	.	TRBV28	12	TGTGCCAGCAGCCAGATTGCGGGCGTAGCTTTCTTT	CASSQIAGVAFF
.	TRBJ1-2	TRBD1	TRBV28	17	TGTGCCAGCAGTTCCTCAACGCTTACAGGGGGTGGGTATGGCTACACCTTC	CASSSSTLTGGGYGYTF
once	TRBJ2-7	.	TRBV6-5	11	TGTGCCAGCAACCGGGGATACGAGCAGTACTTC	CASNRGYEQYF
.	TRBJ1-3	.	TRBV5-1	14	TGCGCCAGCACTCTTCAGGGGTATGGAAACACCATATATTTT	CASTLQGYGNTIYF
.	TRBJ2-7	.	TRBV7-9	12	TGTGCCAGCAGCTCCGGTCGGGGCGAGCAGTACTTC	CASSSGRGEQYF
once	TRBJ1-1	.	TRBV24-1	14	TGTGCCACCAGTGATCAAGGACAGAACACTGAAGCTTTCTTT	CATSDQGQNTEAFF
few	TRBJ1-1	.	TRBV2	13	TGTGCCAGCAAGGATAGCCCGGGAACTGAAGCTTTCTTT	CASKDSPGTEAFF
once	TRBJ2-3	TRBD2	TRBV6-5	16	TGTGCCAGCAGTTTAACGGGACTAGCGGGAGTGGATACGCAGTATTTT	CASSLTGLAGVDTQYF
.	TRBJ2-2	TRBD2	TRBV19	18	TGTGCCACCCGCGGGCTAGCGGGAGGGGTACGGAACACCGGGGAGCTGTTTTTT	CATRGLAGGVRNTGELFF
.	TRBJ2-5	TRBD1	TRBV5-1	15	TGCGCCAGCAGCGGGACAGTGACTCCTTCAGAGACCCAGTACTTC	CASSGTVTPSETQYF
once	TRBJ1-1	.	TRBV28	13	TGTGCCAGCAGTTTAGACGCAGGAACTGAAGCTTTCTTT	CASSLDAGTEAFF
.	TRBJ2-5	.	TRBV11-3	15	TGTGCCAGCAGCTTAGATGGGGCTCCGAGGGAGACCCAGTACTTC	CASSLDGAPRETQYF
.	TRBJ2-4	.	TRBV7-7	15	TGTGCCAGCAGCTATAAAGAGTCTGCCAAAAACATTCAGTACTTC	CASSYKESAKNIQYF
.	TRBJ1-1	.	TRBV7-9	16	TGTGCCAGCAGCTTGCAGTCGGGACGGCGGGGGACTGAAGCTTTCTTT	CASSLQSGRRGTEAFF
.	TRBJ2-7	TRBD2	TRBV11-2	15	TGTGCCAGCAGCTTGGGGCTAGCGGGGTCCTACGAGCAGTACTTC	CASSLGLAGSYEQYF
.	TRBJ1-2	TRBD1	TRBV28	15	TGTGCCAGCAGCGAAGCAGGGACAGGGAACTATGGCTACACCTTC	CASSEAGTGNYGYTF
few	TRBJ2-7	.	TRBV28	11	TGTGCCAGCAACAGGGCGGACGAGCAGTACTTC	CASNRADEQYF
.	TRBJ2-6	TRBD1	TRBV7-8	17	TGTGCCAGCAGCTTATCACAGGGGTTCTCTGGGGCCAACGTCCTGACTTTC	CASSLSQGFSGANVLTF
.	TRBJ2-3	.	TRBV5-4	14	TGTGCCAGCAGCTTGGGGAGGGAGACAGATACGCAGTATTTT	CASSLGRETDTQYF
.	TRBJ2-1	.	TRBV3-1/TRBV3-2	11	TGTGCCAGCAGCCAGGGAGATGAGCAGTTCTTC	CASSQGDEQFF
.	TRBJ2-2	.	TRBV11-1	16	TGTGCCAGCAGCTCCGGACAGAACAGGAACACCGGGGAGCTGTTTTTT	CASSSGQNRNTGELFF
.	TRBJ2-4	.	TRBV20-1	16	TGCAGTGCTAGTCGGTACGGGAGTAAAGCCAAAAACATTCAGTACTTC	CSASRYGSKAKNIQYF
.	TRBJ1-2	.	TRBV21-1	15	TGTGCCAGCAGCAAAGGGCCAGGGGGAGACTATGGCTACACCTTC	CASSKGPGGDYGYTF
.	TRBJ2-1	TRBD2	TRBV11-3	15	TGTGCCAGCAGCCCGGGGGGGACTACGAACAATGAGCAGTTCTTC	CASSPGGTTNNEQFF
.	TRBJ2-2	TRBD1	TRBV9	15	TGTGCCAGCCAGCGGGACAGGGCATCCACCGGGGAGCTGTTTTTT	CASQRDRASTGELFF
.	TRBJ1-1	.	TRBV3-1/TRBV3-2	11	TGTGCCAGCGTCGGGGGCACTGAAGCTTTCTTT	CASVGGTEAFF
few	TRBJ1-1	.	TRBV12-5	13	TGTGCTAGTAGCGGAGTCATGAACACTGAAGCTTTCTTT	CASSGVMNTEAFF
few	TRBJ2-7	TRBD2	TRBV7-2	14	TGTGCCAGCAGGCCGGGGGAGGGTGGGTACGAGCAGTACTTC	CASRPGEGGYEQYF
.	TRBJ2-1	TRBD2	TRBV11-2	15	TGTGCCAGCAGCTTTAGCGGGAGTTTCTACAATGAGCAGTTCTTC	CASSFSGSFYNEQFF
once	TRBJ2-1	TRBD2	TRBV15	14	TGTGCCACCAGCAGAGATTCGGGGGGGCGTGAGCAGTTCTTC	CATSRDSGGREQFF
once	TRBJ2-2	TRBD1	TRBV11-2	15	TGTGCCAGCAGCGCTCGGACAGGGGGCACCGGGGAGCTGTTTTTT	CASSARTGGTGELFF
.	TRBJ1-2	.	TRBV6-1	14	TGTGCCAGCAGTGAAGGGCCGGGATCCTATGGCTACACCTTC	CASSEGPGSYGYTF
.	TRBJ2-3	TRBD2	TRBV6-1	18	TGTGCCAGCAGTGTTTTCAGAGGGACTAGCCCCAACACAGATACGCAGTATTTT	CASSVFRGTSPNTDTQYF
few	TRBJ2-7	.	TRBV11-2	15	TGTGCCAGCAGCTTAGAAGGGCGGGGTTCCTACGAGCAGTACTTC	CASSLEGRGSYEQYF
.	TRBJ2-1	TRBD1	TRBV18	14	TGTGCCAGCTCTGGGGACAGGGGAGAGAATGAGCAGTTCTTC	CASSGDRGENEQFF
.	TRBJ2-7	TRBD2	TRBV11-3	19	TGTGCCAGCAGCTTAGTAGTAGCGGTCGCGGGAGGGCAGGCCTACGAGCAGTACTTC	CASSLVVAVAGGQAYEQYF
.	TRBJ1-2	.	TRBV3-1/TRBV3-2	16	TGTGCCAGCAGCCAAGGCCCTTGGGGGGGCAGGTATGGCTACACCTTC	CASSQGPWGGRYGYTF
.	TRBJ2-1	TRBD1	TRBV3-1/TRBV3-2	17	TGTGCCAGCAGCCACCTTCTCCGGGACAGAAGATACAATGAGCAGTTCTTC	CASSHLLRDRRYNEQFF
.	TRBJ2-2	TRBD1	TRBV7-6	13	TGTGCCAGCGGGACAGGGGAAACCGGGGAGCTGTTTTTT	CASGTGETGELFF
once	TRBJ1-1	.	TRBV19	13	TGTGCCAGTTCCACAGGGAGTTGGACTGAAGCTTTCTTT	CASSTGSWTEAFF
.	TRBJ1-1	TRBD1	TRBV29-1	15	TGCAGCGTTGATAGGGGACAGGGGGCGTATACTGAAGCTTTCTTT	CSVDRGQGAYTEAFF
.	TRBJ2-1	TRBD2	TRBV5-1	15	TGCGCCAGCAGCTTGTCCACTAGCGGGAGGAATGAGCAGTTCTTC	CASSLSTSGRNEQFF
.	TRBJ1-5	.	TRBV28	12	TGTGCCAGCAGTTTACTCTATCAGCCCCAGCATTTT	CASSLLYQPQHF
.	TRBJ2-1	.	TRBV27	14	TGTGCCAGCAGTAAAGGGGACTCCTACAATGAGCAGTTCTTC	CASSKGDSYNEQFF